Below, one T cell receptor (beta chain) is given with its context. Its antigen is still unknown. The sample is drawn from a study of PD-L1 blockade in urothelial cancer. Study overall: Intravenous atezolizumab, 1,200 mg every 3 weeks, was begun by patients in the mid-2010s. General study points: At 3 weeks on treatment, tumor-associated clones expanded more with durable benefit.

The V end lost 1 base, the J end lost 7 bases, and 7 bases lay between the germline ends. This CDR3 comprises 12 residues. CDR1 MGHDK and CDR2 SYGVNS come from the germline V gene. Sequencing was performed with immunoSEQ multiplex PCR; in TCRdb, only in-frame clones are kept and a portion is missing. This table has about 76,000 clones, approximately 90% appearing once. Time point reported: peripheral blood 6 weeks after treatment start. The chain uses TRBV25-1 and TRBJ1-2; no clear D. The input for sequencing was PBMCs, taken around atezolizumab (anti-PD-L1) treatment. The origin of this receptor is a woman aged 80 or over with urothelial cancer. The CDR3 sequence is CASSESRVGYTF. The CDR3 region has the DNA TGTGCCAGCAGTGAATCGCGGGTTGGCTACACCTTC.